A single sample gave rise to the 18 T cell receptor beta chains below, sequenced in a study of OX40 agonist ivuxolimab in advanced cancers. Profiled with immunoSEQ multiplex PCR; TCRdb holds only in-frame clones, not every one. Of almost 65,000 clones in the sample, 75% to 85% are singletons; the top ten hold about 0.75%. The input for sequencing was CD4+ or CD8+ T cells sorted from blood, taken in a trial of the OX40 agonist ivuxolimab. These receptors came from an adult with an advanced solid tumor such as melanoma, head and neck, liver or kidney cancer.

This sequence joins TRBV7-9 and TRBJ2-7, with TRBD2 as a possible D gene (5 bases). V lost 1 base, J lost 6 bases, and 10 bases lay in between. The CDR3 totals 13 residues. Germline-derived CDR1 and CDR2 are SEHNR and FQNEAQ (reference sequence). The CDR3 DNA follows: TGTGCCAGCAGCTTAGGGAGGCTGGGCGAGCAGTACTTC. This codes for CASSLGRLGEQYF.

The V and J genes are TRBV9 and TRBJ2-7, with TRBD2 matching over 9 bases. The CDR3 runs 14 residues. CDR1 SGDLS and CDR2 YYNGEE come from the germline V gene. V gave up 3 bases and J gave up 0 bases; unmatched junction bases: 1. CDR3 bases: TGTGCCAGCAGCGCTAGCGGGGCCTCCTACGAGCAGTACTTC. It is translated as CASSASGASYEQYF.

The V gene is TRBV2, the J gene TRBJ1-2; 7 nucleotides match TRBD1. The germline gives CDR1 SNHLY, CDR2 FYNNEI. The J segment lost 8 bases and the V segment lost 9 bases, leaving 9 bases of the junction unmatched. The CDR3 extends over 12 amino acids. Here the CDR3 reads CARRDSPLGYTF. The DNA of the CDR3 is TGTGCCAGACGGGACAGCCCTCTCGGCTACACCTTC.

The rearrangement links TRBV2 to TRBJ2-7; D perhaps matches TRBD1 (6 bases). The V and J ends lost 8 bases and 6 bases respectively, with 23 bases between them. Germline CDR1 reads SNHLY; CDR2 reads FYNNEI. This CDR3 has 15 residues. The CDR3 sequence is CASRPDGTPIGEQYF. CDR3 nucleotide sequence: TGTGCCAGCCGCCCGGACGGGACACCCATCGGCGAGCAGTACTTC.

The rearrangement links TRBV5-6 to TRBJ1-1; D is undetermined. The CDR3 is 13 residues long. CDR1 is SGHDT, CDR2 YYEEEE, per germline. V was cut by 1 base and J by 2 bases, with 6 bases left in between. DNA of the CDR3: TGTGCCAGCAGCTTGTGGTTAAACACTGAAGCTTTCTTT. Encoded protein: CASSLWLNTEAFF.

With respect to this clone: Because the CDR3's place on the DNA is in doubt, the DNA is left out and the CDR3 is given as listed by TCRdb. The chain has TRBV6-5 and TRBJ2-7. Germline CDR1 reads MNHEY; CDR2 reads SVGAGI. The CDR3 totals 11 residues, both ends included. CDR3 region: CASSDFGTGNF.

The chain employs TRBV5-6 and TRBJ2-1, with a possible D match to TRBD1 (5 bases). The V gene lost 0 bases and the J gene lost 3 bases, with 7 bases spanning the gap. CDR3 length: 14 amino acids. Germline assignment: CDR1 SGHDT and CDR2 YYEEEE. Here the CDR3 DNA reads TGTGCCAGCAGCTTGGTTCAGGGCTACAATGAGCAGTTCTTC. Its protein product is CASSLVQGYNEQFF.

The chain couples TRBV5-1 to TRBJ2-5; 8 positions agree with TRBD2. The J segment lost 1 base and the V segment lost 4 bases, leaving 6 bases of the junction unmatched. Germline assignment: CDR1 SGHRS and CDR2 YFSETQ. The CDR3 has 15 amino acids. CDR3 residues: CASSNSGAVQETQYF. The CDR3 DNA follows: TGCGCCAGCAGCAATAGCGGGGCGGTCCAAGAGACCCAGTACTTC.

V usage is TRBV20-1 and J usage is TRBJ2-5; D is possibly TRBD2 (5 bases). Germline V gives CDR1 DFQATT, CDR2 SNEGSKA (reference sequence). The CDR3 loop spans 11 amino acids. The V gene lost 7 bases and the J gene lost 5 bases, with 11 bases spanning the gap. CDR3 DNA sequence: TGCAGTGTTAATCCGGGGGAGACCCAGTACTTC. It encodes CSVNPGETQYF.

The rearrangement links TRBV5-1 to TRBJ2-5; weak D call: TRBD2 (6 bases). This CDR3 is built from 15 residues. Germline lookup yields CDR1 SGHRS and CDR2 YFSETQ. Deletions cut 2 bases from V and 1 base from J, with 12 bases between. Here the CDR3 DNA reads TGCGCCAGCAGCTTAACAGTGGGGGGCCAAGAGACCCAGTACTTC. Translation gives CASSLTVGGQETQYF. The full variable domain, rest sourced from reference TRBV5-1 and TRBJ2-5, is KAGVTQTPRYLIKTRGQQVTLSCSPISGHRSVSWYQQTPGQGLQFLFEYFSETQRNKGNFPGRFSGRQFSNSRSEMNVSTLELGDSALYLCASSLTVGGQETQYFGPGTRLLVL.

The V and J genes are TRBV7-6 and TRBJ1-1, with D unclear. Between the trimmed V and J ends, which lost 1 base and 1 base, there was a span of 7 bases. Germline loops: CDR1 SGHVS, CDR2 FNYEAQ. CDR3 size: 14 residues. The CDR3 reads CASSLDPANTEAFF. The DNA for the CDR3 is TGTGCCAGCAGCTTAGATCCAGCGAACACTGAAGCTTTCTTT. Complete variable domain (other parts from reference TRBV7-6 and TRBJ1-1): GAGVSQSPRYKVTKRGQDVALRCDPISGHVSLYWYRQALGQGPEFLTYFNYEAQQDKSGLPNDRFSAERPEGSISTLTIQRTEQRDSAMYRCASSLDPANTEAFFGQGTRLTVV.

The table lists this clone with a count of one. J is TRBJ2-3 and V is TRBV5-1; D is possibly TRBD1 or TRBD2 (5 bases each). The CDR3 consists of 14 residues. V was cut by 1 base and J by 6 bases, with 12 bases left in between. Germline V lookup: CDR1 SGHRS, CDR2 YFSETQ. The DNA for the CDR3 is TGCGCCAGCAGCTTGTGGGGACCGGGGGATACGCAGTATTTT. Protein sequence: CASSLWGPGDTQYF.

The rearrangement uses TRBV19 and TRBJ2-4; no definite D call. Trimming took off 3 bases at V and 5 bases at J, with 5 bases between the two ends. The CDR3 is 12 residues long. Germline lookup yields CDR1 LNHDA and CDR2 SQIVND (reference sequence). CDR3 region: CASSMGQNIQYF. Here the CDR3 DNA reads TGTGCCAGTAGTATGGGCCAAAACATTCAGTACTTC.

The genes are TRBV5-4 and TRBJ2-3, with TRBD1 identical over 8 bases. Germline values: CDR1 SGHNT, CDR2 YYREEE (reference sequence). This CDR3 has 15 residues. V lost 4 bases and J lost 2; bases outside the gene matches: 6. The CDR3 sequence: CASSPRTGNTDTQYF. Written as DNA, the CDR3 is TGTGCCAGCAGCCCGAGGACAGGGAACACAGATACGCAGTATTTT.

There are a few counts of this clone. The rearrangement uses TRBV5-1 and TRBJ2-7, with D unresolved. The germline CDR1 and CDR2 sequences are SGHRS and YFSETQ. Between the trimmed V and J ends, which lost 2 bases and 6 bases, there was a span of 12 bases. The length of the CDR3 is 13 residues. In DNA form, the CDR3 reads TGCGCCAGCAGCTTAGAGTCGGTGGGCGAGCAGTACTTC. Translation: CASSLESVGEQYF.

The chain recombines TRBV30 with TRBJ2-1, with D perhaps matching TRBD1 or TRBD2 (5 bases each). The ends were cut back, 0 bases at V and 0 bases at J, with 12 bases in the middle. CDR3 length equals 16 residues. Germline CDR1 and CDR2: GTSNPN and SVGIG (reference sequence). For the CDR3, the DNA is TGTGCCTGGAGTGTAGGGACCCTGAGCTCCTACAATGAGCAGTTCTTC. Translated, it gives CAWSVGTLSSYNEQFF.

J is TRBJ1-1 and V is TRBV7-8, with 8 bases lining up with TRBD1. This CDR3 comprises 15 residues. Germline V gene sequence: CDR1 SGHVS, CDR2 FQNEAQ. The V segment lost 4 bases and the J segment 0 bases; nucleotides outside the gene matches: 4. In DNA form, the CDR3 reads TGTGCCAGCAGCTCTAGGACAGGGATGAACACTGAAGCTTTCTTT. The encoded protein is CASSSRTGMNTEAFF.

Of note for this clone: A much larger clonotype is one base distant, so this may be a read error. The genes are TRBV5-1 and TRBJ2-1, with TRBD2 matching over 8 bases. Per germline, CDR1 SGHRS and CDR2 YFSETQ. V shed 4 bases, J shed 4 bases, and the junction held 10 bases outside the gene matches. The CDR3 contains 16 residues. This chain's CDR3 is CASSPGSGATYNEQFF. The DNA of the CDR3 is TGCGCCAGCAGCCCTGGTAGCGGGGCTACGTACAATGAGCAGTTCTTC.